This T cell receptor (beta chain) was identified in a study of cytomegalovirus exposure and HLA in healthy donors. Study-level points and caveats: It was around 160 TCR beta chains that were listed as cytomegalovirus-associated. For TCR beta chains, V- and J-gene trimming was later linked to a missense DCLRE1C variant. Accurate HLA-A and HLA-B prediction from TCR beta sequences was reported for most subjects.

Germline trimming cut 2 bases from V and 3 bases from J; bases unmatched to any gene: 6. The CDR3 is made up of 15 amino acids. In germline, CDR1 is SGHNT, CDR2 YYREEE (reference sequence). Primers included in the PCR were 60 Vbeta and 13 Jbeta primers. Sequencing used immunoSEQ multiplex PCR; TCRdb keeps in-frame clones, though not all of them. Of about 130,000 clones listed, 60% to 80% were seen once; the top ten hold approximately 0.99%. This clone has a handful of counts. Its specificity is not known. The TCR sequence derives from a male donor in good health and CMV-seronegative. The chain joins TRBV5-4 to TRBJ2-7; 9 bases are a match to TRBD1. Input material: PBMCs. The CDR3 region is CASSFQQGAGYEQYF. As DNA, the CDR3 is TGTGCCAGCAGCTTTCAACAGGGGGCTGGCTACGAGCAGTACTTC.